Shown below are 21 T cell receptor beta chains from a single sample sequenced in a study of response to subunit inactivated influenza vaccine. TCRdb recomputed calls from the RT-PCR reads with MiXCR, one row per CDR3 protein. The top ten clones hold approximately 10% of a sample with about 620,000 distinct CDR3 sequences, 10% to 12% of them seen once. This sample also belongs to another study, concerning T cells expressing NK-cell markers. This second study says: Researchers built TCR beta cDNA using 5'RACE template switching with UMIs.

The sample here was PBMCs from blood, taken on the day of vaccination. The receptors were sampled from a man over 45 who received an inactivated influenza vaccine.

The table lists this clonotype with many counts. The gene calls are TRBV7-3 and TRBJ2-7; tentatively, D is TRBD1 or TRBD2 (5 bases each). Germline V gene lookup returns CDR1 SGHTA and CDR2 FQGTGA. This CDR3 is built from 15 residues. Trimming took 0 bases from V and 1 from J, leaving 10 bases between them. CDR3 nucleotide sequence: TGTGCCAGCAGCTTAACGGGGGACGGATCCTACGAGCAGTACTTC. This codes for CASSLTGDGSYEQYF.

V gene TRBV6-2 or TRBV6-3 combines with J gene TRBJ2-3; tentatively, D is TRBD2 (6 bases). The CDR3 runs 15 residues. Germline lookup yields CDR1 MNHEY and CDR2 SVGEGT. V was shortened by 7 bases and J by 4 bases, with 18 bases between the two germline ends. The CDR3 nucleotides read TGTGCCAGCACCACCCGGTGGAGGGAGGCAGATACGCAGTATTTT. Protein product: CASTTRWREADTQYF.

This clonotype turned up a few times. The chain recombines TRBV5-1 with TRBJ2-7; possible D gene TRBD1, 5 bases. The V end lost 7 bases, the J end lost 5 bases, and 19 bases lay between the germline ends. The CDR3 has 14 amino acids. CDR1 is SGHRS, CDR2 YFSETQ, per germline. In DNA form, the CDR3 reads TGCGCCAGCGGGAAGGGGCAGTTTCCCAACGAGCAGTACTTC. It yields the protein CASGKGQFPNEQYF.

This rearrangement joins TRBV28 to TRBJ1-5; the D is unclear. This CDR3 contains 14 residues. Trimming pared 2 bases from V and 7 bases from J, leaving 12 bases between. In germline, CDR1 is MDHEN, CDR2 SYDVKM. The chain's CDR3 is CASSLPALSQPQHF. Written as DNA, the CDR3 is TGTGCCAGCAGTTTACCCGCGTTATCCCAGCCCCAGCATTTT.

Worth noting for this clonotype: No conserved phenylalanine or tryptophan is present at the end of the CDR3, so a read error is the likely explanation. This chain joins TRBV20-1 and TRBJ1-2; D remains ambiguous. Trimming pared 5 bases from V and 4 bases from J, leaving 17 bases between. In germline, CDR1 is DFQATT, CDR2 SNEGSKA (reference sequence). CDR3 length: 14 amino acids. CDR3: CSAHGRSLLYGYTL. CDR3 sequence (DNA): TGCAGTGCTCACGGACGGAGCTTACTCTATGGCTACACCCTC.

This clonotype was counted between two and nine times. V gene TRBV24-1 combines with J gene TRBJ2-5; 14 bases match TRBD2. Germline-derived CDR1 and CDR2 are KGHDR and SFDVKD. This CDR3 comprises 16 residues. The J segment lost 4 bases and the V segment lost 4 bases, leaving 4 bases of the junction unmatched. CDR3 in amino acids: CATSDPTSGGGETQYF. The DNA of the CDR3 is TGTGCCACCAGTGACCCGACTAGCGGGGGGGGAGAGACCCAGTACTTC.

The sample holds a few counts of this clonotype. V is TRBV12-3 or TRBV12-4 and J is TRBJ1-6; 9 bases agree with TRBD1. This CDR3 is 15 amino acids long. The trim removed 6 bases at V and 10 bases at J, leaving 10 bases unmatched. The CDR3 DNA reads as TGTGCCAGCAGACGTGGTGGGACAGGGCAATCACCCCTCCACTTT. Protein: CASRRGGTGQSPLHF.

This chain uses TRBV12-3 or TRBV12-4 with TRBJ2-2, with TRBD2 matching 10 bases. J was trimmed by 11 bases and V by 2 bases; bases with no gene match: 11. The CDR3 has 16 amino acids. The CDR3 loop reads CASSLQAGGYPRELFF. DNA of the CDR3: TGTGCCAGCAGTTTACAAGCGGGAGGGTACCCTAGAGAGCTGTTTTTT.

This rearrangement joins TRBV6-2 or TRBV6-3 to TRBJ2-1; TRBD2 matches 10 bases. The CDR3 loop spans 19 amino acids. CDR1 and CDR2 (germline): MNHEY, SVGEGT. V lost 8 bases to trimming and J lost 0 bases; unmatched junction nucleotides: 16. CDR3 sequence (DNA): TGTGCCAGCCCGAGAGTACCGAGCGGGAGGGAGAGCTCCTACAATGAGCAGTTCTTC. It translates to CASPRVPSGRESSYNEQFF.

This CDR3 reads CAGDGGRGYNVGQFF. The CDR3 region has the DNA TGTGCGGGGGACGGCGGGAGGGGTTACAATGTAGGGCAGTTCTTC. The chain carries TRBV30 and TRBJ2-1, with TRBD2 matching over 9 bases. The CDR3 has 15 amino acids. CDR1 is GTSNPN, CDR2 SVGIG, per germline (reference sequence).

V is TRBV20-1 and J is TRBJ1-6; D gene ambiguous. There are 14 residues in the CDR3. The V end lost 3 bases, the J end lost 6 bases, and 12 bases lay between the germline ends. Germline V lookup: CDR1 DFQATT, CDR2 SNEGSKA (reference sequence). CDR3 amino acids: CSARKAGRNSPLHF. CDR3 DNA sequence: TGCAGTGCTAGGAAGGCCGGCCGTAATTCACCCCTCCACTTT.

The sample holds a few counts of this clonotype. The chain has TRBV5-1 and TRBJ2-5; 12 nucleotides agree with TRBD2. Germline V gene lookup returns CDR1 SGHRS and CDR2 YFSETQ. The CDR3 contains 17 residues. V shed 3 bases, J shed 2 bases, and the junction held 8 bases outside the gene matches. CDR3 sequence reads: CASSYRLTSGRQETQYF. The CDR3 DNA sequence: TGCGCCAGCAGCTACCGATTGACTAGCGGGAGACAAGAGACCCAGTACTTC.

This clonotype was detected many times. The chain joins TRBV4-1 to TRBJ2-2; D perhaps matches TRBD1 (5 bases). The V end lost 2 bases, the J end lost 5 bases, and 6 bases lay between the germline ends. The CDR3 consists of 13 residues. Germline CDR1 MGHRA, CDR2 YSYEKL. The CDR3 sequence: CASSQQGTGELFF. The CDR3 DNA follows: TGCGCCAGCAGCCAACAGGGTACCGGGGAGCTGTTTTTT.

This clonotype was recorded a few times. The rearrangement links TRBV5-1 to TRBJ2-5, with a possible D match to TRBD2 (5 bases). Germline CDR1 reads SGHRS; CDR2 reads YFSETQ. This CDR3 region has 14 residues. Trimming took off 4 bases at V and 4 bases at J, with 14 bases between the two ends. The CDR3 region has the DNA TGCGCCAGCAGCCCCCGACTTGGGAGAGAGACCCAGTACTTC. Translated: CASSPRLGRETQYF. The whole variable domain, filled in from reference TRBV5-1 and TRBJ2-5, reads KAGVTQTPRYLIKTRGQQVTLSCSPISGHRSVSWYQQTPGQGLQFLFEYFSETQRNKGNFPGRFSGRQFSNSRSEMNVSTLELGDSALYLCASSPRLGRETQYFGPGTRLLVL.

V is TRBV11-3 and J is TRBJ2-1; maybe TRBD2 (6 bases). Germline V lookup: CDR1 SGHNT, CDR2 YENEEA. V gave up 5 bases and J gave up 2 bases, with 13 bases separating them. This CDR3 spans 15 amino acids. The CDR3 DNA follows: TGTGCCAGCAGCCCTCGGGGGAAAACCTACAATGAGCAGTTCTTC. As protein: CASSPRGKTYNEQFF.

This chain joins TRBV20-1 and TRBJ2-2; D unclear. Per germline, CDR1 DFQATT and CDR2 SNEGSKA (reference sequence). There are 14 residues in the CDR3. The ends were cut back, 5 bases at V and 1 base at J, with 11 bases in the middle. The chain's CDR3 is CSAGLGRNTGELFF. For the CDR3, the DNA is TGCAGTGCTGGCTTAGGACGGAACACCGGGGAGCTGTTTTTT.

This clonotype was picked up a small number of times. The genes are TRBV10-3 and TRBJ1-1; 11 bases are a match to TRBD1. Germline CDR1 is ENHRY and CDR2 is SYGVKD. The CDR3 is 13 amino acids. V shed 7 bases, J shed 13 bases, and the junction held 11 bases outside the gene matches. The CDR3 region has the DNA TGTGCCATCACGTCGGGACAGGGGGGCCCAGGTTTCTTT. Its translation: CAITSGQGGPGFF.

The table lists this clonotype with a few counts. The gene calls are TRBV10-3 and TRBJ2-3; tentative D call: TRBD1 (5 bases). The V gene's germline CDR1 is ENHRY and CDR2 SYGVKD. V was trimmed by 0 bases and J by 2 bases, leaving 12 bases between them. The CDR3 has 16 amino acids. The CDR3 region has the DNA TGTGCCATCAGTGAGTCGACAGCGACGGACACAGATACGCAGTATTTT. Protein product: CAISESTATDTDTQYF.

The chain joins TRBV20-1 to TRBJ2-1; 13 positions match TRBD2. This CDR3 is 16 amino acids long. Germline CDR1 and CDR2: DFQATT and SNEGSKA (reference sequence). The ends lost 2 bases at V and 7 bases at J; junction bases unmatched: 8. The CDR3, as DNA: TGCAGTGCTAGACATTTACTAGCGGGAGGGCCGAATGAGCAGTTCTTC. This codes for CSARHLLAGGPNEQFF.

This clonotype turned up a few times. V is TRBV20-1 and J is TRBJ2-1, with D unresolved. V was pared by 5 bases and J by 4 bases, with 15 bases between. CDR3 length: 14 residues. CDR1 is DFQATT, CDR2 SNEGSKA, per germline (reference sequence). The CDR3 sequence: CSAPPFGAYNEQFF. CDR3 nucleotides: TGCAGTGCTCCCCCCTTCGGTGCTTACAATGAGCAGTTCTTC.

This chain joins TRBV4-1 and TRBJ1-1; D gene ambiguous. This CDR3 has 15 amino acids. V was shortened by 4 bases and J by 1 base, with 13 bases between the two germline ends. Germline V gene data show CDR1 as MGHRA and CDR2 as YSYEKL. The CDR3 coding sequence is TGCGCCAGCAGCCCCCAACTTAGCCGGAACACTGAAGCTTTCTTT. Translated: CASSPQLSRNTEAFF.